This TCR beta chain is from a study of cytomegalovirus exposure and HLA in healthy donors. This PCR relied on a set of 60 Vbeta primers and 13 Jbeta primers. In the study's own analysis: In a later analysis, around 11 million of 60 million to 80 million unique beta chains occurred in at least two donors. This table comes from immunoSEQ multiplex PCR, and its TCRdb copy is limited to in-frame clones, with some not included. The DNA was the basis for D and trimming; V, J and clone size are from that table. The sample has more than 85,000 clones, approximately 63% seen once. The CDR3 runs 14 residues. V shed 4 bases and J 4 bases; nucleotides not matched to a gene: 7. Germline CDR1 reads SGHAT; CDR2 reads FQNNGV.

Sequenced sample: PBMCs. The clonotype was recovered from a woman between 25 and 40 years old in good health and CMV-seronegative. This chain links TRBV11-2 with TRBJ2-7; 7 nucleotides agree with TRBD1. The CDR3 sequence is CASSSGQRSYEQYF. CDR3 nucleotide sequence: TGTGCCAGCAGCTCGGGACAGCGAAGTTACGAGCAGTACTTC.